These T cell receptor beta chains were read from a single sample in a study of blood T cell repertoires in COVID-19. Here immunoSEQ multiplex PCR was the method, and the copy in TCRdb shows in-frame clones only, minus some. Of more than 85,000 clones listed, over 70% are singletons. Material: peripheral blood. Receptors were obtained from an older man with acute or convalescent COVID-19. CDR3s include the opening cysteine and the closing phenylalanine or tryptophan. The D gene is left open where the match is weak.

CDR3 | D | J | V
CASSWDRGNEKLFF | TRBD1 | TRBJ1-4 | TRBV5-6
CAISGRLAGGGNEQFF | TRBD2 | TRBJ2-1 | TRBV10-3
CASSLVTGAGEKLFF | TRBD1 | TRBJ1-4 | TRBV7-6
CATSRATVYNEQFF | NA | TRBJ2-1 | TRBV15
CASSLQGALSPLHF | TRBD1 | TRBJ1-6 | TRBV7-6
CASSAGLAGGYNEQFF | TRBD2 | TRBJ2-1 | TRBV5-1
CASSFRGETQETQYF | NA | TRBJ2-5 | TRBV5-1
CAISGLAGVADTQYF | TRBD2 | TRBJ2-3 | TRBV10-3
CASRLNEKLFF | NA | TRBJ1-4 | TRBV5-1
CASSPPWGDRGTYEQYF | TRBD1 | TRBJ2-7 | TRBV3-1/TRBV3-2
CASSYSRQIQPQHF | NA | TRBJ1-5 | TRBV6-2/TRBV6-3
CASSPRTSGTFYNEQFF | TRBD2 | TRBJ2-1 | TRBV18
CASTSGGASTDTQYF | TRBD2 | TRBJ2-3 | TRBV19
CASSKGWQGLHF | NA | TRBJ1-6 | TRBV21-1
CASRAQRTLTDTQYF | NA | TRBJ2-3 | TRBV2
CASRFPPGKGAGNYEQYF | NA | TRBJ2-7 | TRBV28
CASSQTRDRNGYTF | TRBD1 | TRBJ1-2 | TRBV4-1
CSASRQGTDTQYF | NA | TRBJ2-3 | TRBV20-1
CASSSTAFYGYTF | NA | TRBJ1-2 | TRBV19
CASSGLAFEGAKNIQYF | NA | TRBJ2-4 | TRBV18
CASRLLTGGASHGYTF | TRBD1 | TRBJ1-2 | TRBV27
CASSPTRDRGRTGELFF | TRBD1 | TRBJ2-2 | TRBV11-2
CASSQVKAGGPHTGELFF | TRBD2 | TRBJ2-2 | TRBV4-3
CASSLRQGRSQNTEAFF | TRBD1 | TRBJ1-1 | TRBV19
CASSLRGLAGVTGELFF | TRBD2 | TRBJ2-2 | TRBV7-8
CASSYSQGAGTEAFF | TRBD1 | TRBJ1-1 | TRBV6-6
CASSLFRTGANTGELFF | TRBD1 | TRBJ2-2 | TRBV28